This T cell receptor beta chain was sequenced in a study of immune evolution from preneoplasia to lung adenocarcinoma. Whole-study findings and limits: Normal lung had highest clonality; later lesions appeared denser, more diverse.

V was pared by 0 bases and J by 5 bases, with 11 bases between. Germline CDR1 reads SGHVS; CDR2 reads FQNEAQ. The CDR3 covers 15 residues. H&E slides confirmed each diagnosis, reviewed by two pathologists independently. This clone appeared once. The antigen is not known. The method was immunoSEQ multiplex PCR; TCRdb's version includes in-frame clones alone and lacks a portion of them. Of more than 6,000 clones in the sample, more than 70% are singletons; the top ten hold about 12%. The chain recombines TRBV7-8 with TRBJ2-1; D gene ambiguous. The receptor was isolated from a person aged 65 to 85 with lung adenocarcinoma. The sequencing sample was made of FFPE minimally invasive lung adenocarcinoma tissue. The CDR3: CASSLAAMADNEQFF. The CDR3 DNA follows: TGTGCCAGCAGCTTAGCCGCGATGGCCGACAATGAGCAGTTCTTC.